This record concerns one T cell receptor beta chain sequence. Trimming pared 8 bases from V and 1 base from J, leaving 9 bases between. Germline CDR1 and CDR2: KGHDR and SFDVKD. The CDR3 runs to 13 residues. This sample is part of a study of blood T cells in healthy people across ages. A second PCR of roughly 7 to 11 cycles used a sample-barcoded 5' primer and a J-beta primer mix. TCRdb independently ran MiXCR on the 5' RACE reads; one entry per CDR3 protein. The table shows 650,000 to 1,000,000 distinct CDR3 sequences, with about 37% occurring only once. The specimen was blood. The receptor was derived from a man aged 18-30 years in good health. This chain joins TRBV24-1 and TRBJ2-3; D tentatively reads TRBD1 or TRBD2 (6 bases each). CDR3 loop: CATTGAGTDTQYF. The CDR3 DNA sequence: TGTGCCACCACGGGGGCTGGCACAGATACGCAGTATTTT.